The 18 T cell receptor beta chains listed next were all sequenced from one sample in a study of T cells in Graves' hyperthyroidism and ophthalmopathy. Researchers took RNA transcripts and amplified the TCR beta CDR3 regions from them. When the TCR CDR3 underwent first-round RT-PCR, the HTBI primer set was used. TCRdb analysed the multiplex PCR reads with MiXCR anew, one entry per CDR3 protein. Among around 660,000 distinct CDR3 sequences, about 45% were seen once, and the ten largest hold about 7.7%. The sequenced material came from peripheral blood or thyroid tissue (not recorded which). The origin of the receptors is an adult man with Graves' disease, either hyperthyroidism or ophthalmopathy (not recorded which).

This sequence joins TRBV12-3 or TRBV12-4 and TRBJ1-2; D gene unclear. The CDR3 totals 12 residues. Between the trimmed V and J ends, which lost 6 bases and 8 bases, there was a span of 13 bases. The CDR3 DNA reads TGTGCCAGCAGCTTGGACCGCCTGGGCTACACCTTC. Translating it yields CASSLDRLGYTF.

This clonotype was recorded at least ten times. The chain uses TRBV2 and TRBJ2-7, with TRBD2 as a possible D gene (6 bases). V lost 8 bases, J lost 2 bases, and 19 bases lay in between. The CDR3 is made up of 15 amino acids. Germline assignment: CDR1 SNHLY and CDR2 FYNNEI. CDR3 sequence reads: CASDPGWEDAYEQYF. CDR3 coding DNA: TGTGCCAGCGACCCAGGCTGGGAGGATGCCTACGAGCAGTACTTC.

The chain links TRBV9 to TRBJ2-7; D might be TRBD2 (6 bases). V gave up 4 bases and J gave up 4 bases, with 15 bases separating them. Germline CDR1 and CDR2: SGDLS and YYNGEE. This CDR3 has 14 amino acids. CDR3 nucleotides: TGTGCCAGCAGCCATATCCTAGCGCAGTACGAGCAGTACTTC. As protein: CASSHILAQYEQYF.

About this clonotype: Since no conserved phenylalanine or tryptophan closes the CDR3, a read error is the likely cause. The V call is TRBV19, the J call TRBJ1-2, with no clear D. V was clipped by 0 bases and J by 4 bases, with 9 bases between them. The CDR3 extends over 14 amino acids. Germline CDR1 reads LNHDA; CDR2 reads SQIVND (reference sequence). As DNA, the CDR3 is TGTGCCAGTAGTATAGATGGACTGCCCTATGGCTACACCCTC. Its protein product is CASSIDGLPYGYTL.

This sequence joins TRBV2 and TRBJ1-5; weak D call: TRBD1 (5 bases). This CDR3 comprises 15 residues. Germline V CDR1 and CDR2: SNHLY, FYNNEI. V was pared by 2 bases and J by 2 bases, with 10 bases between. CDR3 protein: CASSESQGRNQPQHF. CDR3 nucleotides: TGTGCCAGCAGTGAATCCCAGGGTCGCAATCAGCCCCAGCATTTT.

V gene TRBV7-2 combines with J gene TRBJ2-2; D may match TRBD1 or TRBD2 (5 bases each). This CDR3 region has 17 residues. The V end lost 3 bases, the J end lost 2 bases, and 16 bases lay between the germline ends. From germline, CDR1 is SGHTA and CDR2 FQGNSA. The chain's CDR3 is CASSLVRTGPNTGELFF. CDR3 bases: TGTGCCAGCAGCTTGGTGAGAACGGGACCTAACACCGGGGAGCTGTTTTTT.

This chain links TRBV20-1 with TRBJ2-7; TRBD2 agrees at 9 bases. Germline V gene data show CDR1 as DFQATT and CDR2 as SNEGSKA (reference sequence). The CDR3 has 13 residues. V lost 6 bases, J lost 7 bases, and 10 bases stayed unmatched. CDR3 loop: CSAAPSGMGEQYF. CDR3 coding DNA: TGCAGTGCCGCCCCTAGCGGGATGGGGGAGCAGTACTTC.

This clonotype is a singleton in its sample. CDR3 nucleotides: TGTGCCAGCAGCTGGAGACAGGGGTATGGCTACACCTTC. Translated: CASSWRQGYGYTF. V gene TRBV7-9 combines with J gene TRBJ1-2; 8 nucleotides align to TRBD1. The CDR3 length is 13 residues. The V gene's germline CDR1 is SEHNR and CDR2 FQNEAQ (reference sequence). Trimming removed 4 bases from V and 5 bases from J; junction bases left unmatched: 3.

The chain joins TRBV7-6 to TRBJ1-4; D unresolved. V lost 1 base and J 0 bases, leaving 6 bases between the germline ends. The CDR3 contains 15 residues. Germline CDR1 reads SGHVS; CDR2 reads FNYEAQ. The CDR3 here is CASSLDQATNEKLFF. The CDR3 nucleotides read TGTGCCAGCAGCTTAGATCAGGCAACTAATGAAAAACTGTTTTTT.

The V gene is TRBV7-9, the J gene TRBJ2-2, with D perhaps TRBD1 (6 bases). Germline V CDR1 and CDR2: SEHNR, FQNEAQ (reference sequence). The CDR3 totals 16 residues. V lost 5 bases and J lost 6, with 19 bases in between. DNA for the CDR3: TGTGCCAGCAGCCCACCTCGAATACAGGGTTCCGGGGAGCTGTTTTTT. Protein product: CASSPPRIQGSGELFF.

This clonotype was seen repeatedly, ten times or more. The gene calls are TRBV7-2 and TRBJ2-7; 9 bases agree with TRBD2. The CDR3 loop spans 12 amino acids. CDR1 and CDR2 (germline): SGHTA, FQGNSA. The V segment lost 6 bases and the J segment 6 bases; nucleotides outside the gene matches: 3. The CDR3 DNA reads TGTGCCAGCAGTTTGGGACTAGCCGAGCAGTACTTC. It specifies CASSLGLAEQYF.

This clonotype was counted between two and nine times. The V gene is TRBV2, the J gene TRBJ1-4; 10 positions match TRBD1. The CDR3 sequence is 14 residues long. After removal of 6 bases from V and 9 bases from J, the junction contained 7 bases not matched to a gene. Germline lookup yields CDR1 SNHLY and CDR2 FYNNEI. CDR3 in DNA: TGTGCCAGCAGGGAGGGACAGGGGTCCCAAAAACTGTTTTTT. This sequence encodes CASREGQGSQKLFF.

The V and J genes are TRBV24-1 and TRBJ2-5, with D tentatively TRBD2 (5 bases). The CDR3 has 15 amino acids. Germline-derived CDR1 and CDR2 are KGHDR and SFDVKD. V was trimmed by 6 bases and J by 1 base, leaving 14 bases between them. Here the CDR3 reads CATSYGRGLQETQYF. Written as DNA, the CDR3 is TGTGCCACCAGTTACGGTCGAGGGCTCCAAGAGACCCAGTACTTC.

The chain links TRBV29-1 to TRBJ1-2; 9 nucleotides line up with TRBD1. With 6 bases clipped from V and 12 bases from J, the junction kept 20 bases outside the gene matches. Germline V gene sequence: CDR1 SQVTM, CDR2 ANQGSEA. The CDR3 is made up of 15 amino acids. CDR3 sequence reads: CSVGTGRDQPALDTF. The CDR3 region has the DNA TGCAGCGTGGGGACAGGGAGGGATCAGCCCGCTCTGGACACCTTC.

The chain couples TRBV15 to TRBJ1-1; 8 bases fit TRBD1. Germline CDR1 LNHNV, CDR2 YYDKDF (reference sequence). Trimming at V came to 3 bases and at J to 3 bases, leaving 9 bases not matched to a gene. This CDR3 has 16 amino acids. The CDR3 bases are TGTGCCACCAGCAGTCGGACAGGGCGGGCGGACACTGAAGCTTTCTTT. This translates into CATSSRTGRADTEAFF. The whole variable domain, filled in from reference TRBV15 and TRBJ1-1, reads DAMVIQNPRYQVTQFGKPVTLSCSQTLNHNVMYWYQQKSSQAPKLLFHYYDKDFNNEADTPDNFQSRRPNTSFCFLDIRSPGLGDTAMYLCATSSRTGRADTEAFFGQGTRLTVV.

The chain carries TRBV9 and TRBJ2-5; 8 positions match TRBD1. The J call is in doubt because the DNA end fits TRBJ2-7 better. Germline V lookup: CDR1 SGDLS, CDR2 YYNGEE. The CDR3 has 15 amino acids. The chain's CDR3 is CASSPDRVVGDEQYF. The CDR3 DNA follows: TGTGCCAGCAGCCCGGACAGGGTGGTGGGCGACGAGCAGTACTTC.

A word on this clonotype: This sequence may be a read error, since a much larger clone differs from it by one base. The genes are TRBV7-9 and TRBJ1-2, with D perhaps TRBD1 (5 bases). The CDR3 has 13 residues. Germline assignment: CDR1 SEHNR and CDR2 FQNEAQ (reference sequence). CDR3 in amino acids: CASSLPQGYGHTF. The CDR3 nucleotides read TGTGCCAGCAGCTTACCCCAGGGCTATGGCCACACCTTC. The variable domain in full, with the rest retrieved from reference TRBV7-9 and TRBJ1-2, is DTGVSQNPRHKITKRGQNVTFRCDPISEHNRLYWYRQTLGQGPEFLTYFQNEAQLEKSRLLSDRFSAERPKGSFSTLEIQRTEQGDSAMYLCASSLPQGYGHTFGSGTRLTVV.

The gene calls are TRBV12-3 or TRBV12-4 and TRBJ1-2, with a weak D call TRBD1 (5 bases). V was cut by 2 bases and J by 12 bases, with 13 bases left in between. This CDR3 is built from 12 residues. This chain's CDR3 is CASSLIQGGNTF. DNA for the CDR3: TGTGCCAGCAGTTTAATCCAGGGAGGAAACACCTTC.